This paragraph covers one T cell receptor (beta chain) sequence. This specimen belongs to a study of blood T cell repertoires in COVID-19. Looking at the study overall: COVID-19 samples from acute and convalescent phases originated in the United States, Italy and Spain. In each case, the material was cDNA or gDNA derived from T cells, B-cell-depleted T cells, or PBMCs.

Which cohort a participant joined came from the clinical history participants gave. How the authors handled the data: Researchers report that nucleated cell counts were estimated from reference gene primer amplification. The assay was immunoSEQ multiplex PCR, and TCRdb's table has in-frame clones only and misses some. Clonal size and the V and J genes are those of that table, whereas D and trimming came from the DNA. The sample yields some 300,000 clones, more than 70% seen once. The CDR3 extends over 16 amino acids. The ends lost 2 bases at V and 9 bases at J; junction bases unmatched: 10. Germline V gene data show CDR1 as MNHNS and CDR2 as SASEGT.

The sequence was collected from a woman aged 60-75 years in a cohort exposed to, infected with or recovered from COVID-19 (not recorded which). Specimen: PBMCs or T cells enriched from blood (not recorded which). The V call is TRBV6-1, the J call TRBJ2-1; 10 bases align to TRBD2. The CDR3 bases are TGTGCCAGCAGTGAACTAGCGGGAGACCTCGTTCCTGAGCAGTTCTTC. It codes for CASSELAGDLVPEQFF.